This T cell receptor (beta chain) was obtained from a study of beta chain features in type 1 diabetes. Findings of the study overall: All four CD4+ subsets from Type 1 diabetes patients carried moderately but significantly shorter TCRB CDR3s.

As every portion of the isolated RNA was reverse transcribed, the sequencing read expressed TCRB transcripts. Repertoires were generated with immunoSEQ multiplex PCR, while TCRdb's copy carries only in-frame clones and drops some. The sample lists some 370,000 clones, 9.6% occurring once. This clone was counted many times. Its specificity is unknown. This CDR3 spans 12 amino acids. Trimming stripped 5 bases from V and 9 bases from J, with 11 bases between. Germline V gene lookup returns CDR1 KGHSH and CDR2 LQKENI. The clonotype originates from a man aged 25-45 years with type 1 diabetes. The sequencing sample was made of central memory CD4+ T cells from blood. The rearrangement uses TRBV18 and TRBJ2-1; D call uncertain. The CDR3 spells CASSEVGFEQFF. The DNA of the CDR3 is TGTGCCAGCTCAGAAGTGGGGTTTGAGCAGTTCTTC.